This TCR beta chain came from a study of technical replicates of blood from a handful of donors. Sequenced by immunoSEQ multiplex PCR; TCRdb stores in-frame clones only, minus some. The sample holds just over 95,000 clones; approximately 94% are singletons and the top ten take 0.2% to 0.25%. Germline V gene lookup returns CDR1 SGHTA and CDR2 FQGNSA. The junction had 16 bases not matched to a gene; V was cut back by 4 bases and J by 8 bases. This CDR3 contains 16 residues. This rearrangement joins TRBV7-2 to TRBJ1-2, with 7 bases matching TRBD1. The sample taken for sequencing was T cells isolated from PBMCs. The sequence was obtained from a human donor in good health. CDR3 sequence reads: CASSSGTDSILRGYTF. For the CDR3, the DNA is TGTGCCAGCAGCTCCGGGACAGACTCCATTTTGAGGGGCTACACCTTC.